The 9 T cell receptor beta chains below come from one sample, sequenced in a study of response to subunit inactivated influenza vaccine. MiXCR, run by TCRdb on the RT-PCR reads, gives a single entry per CDR3 protein. The sample shows 450,000 to 500,000 distinct CDR3 sequences, 11% of them seen only once. The sample in question was PBMCs from blood, obtained more than 35 days after vaccination. The receptors derive from a man in his fifties who received an inactivated influenza vaccine.

The J gene is TRBJ2-5, the V gene TRBV5-6, with D tentatively TRBD2 (6 bases). V lost 1 base and J lost 3, with 19 bases in between. Germline loops: CDR1 SGHDT, CDR2 YYEEEE. The CDR3 spans 17 residues. DNA of the CDR3: TGTGCCAGCAGCTTGTTAAGGAACCGGGACTTTAAAGAGACCCAGTACTTC. It yields the protein CASSLLRNRDFKETQYF.

The V call is TRBV7-6, the J call TRBJ2-3; TRBD1 matches at 8 bases. From germline, CDR1 is SGHVS and CDR2 FNYEAQ. V lost 0 bases, J lost 5 bases, and 4 bases stayed unmatched. The CDR3 is 15 residues long. This chain's CDR3 is CASSLALQGVDTQYF. In nucleotides, the CDR3 is TGTGCCAGCAGCTTAGCGCTACAGGGGGTAGATACGCAGTATTTT. Supplemented by reference TRBV7-6 and TRBJ2-3, the full variable domain reads GAGVSQSPRYKVTKRGQDVALRCDPISGHVSLYWYRQALGQGPEFLTYFNYEAQQDKSGLPNDRFSAERPEGSISTLTIQRTEQRDSAMYRCASSLALQGVDTQYFGPGTRLTVL.

The CDR3 nucleotides read TGTGCCAGCAGTTTGGGCAGGGGAAGTCAGCCCCAGCATTTT. Encoded protein: CASSLGRGSQPQHF. The chain uses TRBV12-3 or TRBV12-4 and TRBJ1-5; D is perhaps TRBD1 (6 bases). The CDR3 totals 14 residues. Trimming took off 3 bases at V and 6 bases at J, with 12 bases between the two ends.

This clonotype was detected many times. The chain is built from TRBV5-1 and TRBJ2-5; 8 nucleotides line up with TRBD1. The V gene's germline CDR1 is SGHRS and CDR2 YFSETQ. The CDR3 has 14 amino acids. V lost 4 bases, J lost 4 bases, and 6 bases stayed unmatched. CDR3 amino acids: CASSLDRAGETQYF. For the CDR3, the DNA is TGCGCCAGCAGCCTGGACAGGGCCGGAGAGACCCAGTACTTC.

This clonotype was recorded many times. The rearrangement uses TRBV29-1 and TRBJ2-4; no firm D call. The CDR3 extends over 14 amino acids. Germline V gene sequence: CDR1 SQVTM, CDR2 ANQGSEA. The V end was cut by 0 bases, the J end by 5 bases, with 11 bases between. The CDR3 nucleotides read TGCAGCGTTGAAGATAGGGCAGGACAAAACATTCAGTACTTC. Translation gives CSVEDRAGQNIQYF.

This rearrangement joins TRBV12-3 or TRBV12-4 to TRBJ1-6; D is ambiguous. Trimming left V 1 base short and J 5 bases short, with 9 bases between. The CDR3 is 15 amino acids. CDR3 sequence reads: CASSLDTRDNSPLHF. The CDR3 DNA reads as TGTGCCAGCAGTTTAGATACACGGGATAATTCACCCCTCCACTTT.

The sample holds many counts of this clonotype. V usage is TRBV20-1 and J usage is TRBJ2-5, with TRBD2 matching 9 bases. The CDR3 runs to 14 residues. With V trimmed by 5 bases and J by 0 bases, 4 bases remained unmatched. The germline CDR1 and CDR2 sequences are DFQATT and SNEGSKA (reference sequence). The chain's CDR3 is CSARTSVYQETQYF. The CDR3 region has the DNA TGCAGTGCTCGGACTAGCGTGTACCAAGAGACCCAGTACTTC.

This clonotype was seen a handful of times. The chain employs TRBV18 and TRBJ2-1, with D perhaps matching TRBD2 (6 bases). This CDR3 contains 22 residues. V gave up 0 bases and J gave up 1 base, with 28 bases separating them. Germline loops: CDR1 KGHSH, CDR2 LQKENI. The CDR3 DNA follows: TGTGCCAGCTCACCACCGAAGAGCGGGCGGGACTTCGCCCGGGGGTCCTACAATGAGCAGTTCTTC. Protein: CASSPPKSGRDFARGSYNEQFF.

The chain is built from TRBV7-2 and TRBJ2-1, with TRBD2 matching 7 bases. V gave up 6 bases and J gave up 3 bases; unmatched junction bases: 5. Germline values: CDR1 SGHTA, CDR2 FQGNSA. This CDR3 contains 14 residues. The CDR3 sequence is CASRGLVRYNEQFF. The CDR3 region has the DNA TGTGCCAGCAGAGGACTAGTTCGCTACAATGAGCAGTTCTTC. Using reference TRBV7-2 and TRBJ2-1 for the parts outside the CDR3, the full variable domain is GAGVSQSPSNKVTEKGKDVELRCDPISGHTALYWYRQSLGQGLEFLIYFQGNSAPDKSGLPSDRFSAERTGGSVSTLTIQRTQQEDSAVYLCASRGLVRYNEQFFGPGTRLTVL.